In its sample, the clone carrying this T cell receptor beta chain was seen a few times. Germline V gives CDR1 KGHDR, CDR2 SFDVKD. Trimming cost V 2 bases and J 2 bases, with 12 bases left between them. This CDR3 is 16 amino acids long. Original processing methods: Estimates of nucleated cell counts were drawn from the amplification of reference gene primers. Sequencing was performed with immunoSEQ multiplex PCR; in TCRdb, only in-frame clones are kept and a portion is missing. V and J calls and clone size are given by that table; D and trimming were obtained from the DNA. The sample lists approximately 53,000 clones; 83% were seen once. The data were taken from a study of blood T cell repertoires in COVID-19. On the study more broadly: The samples span acute and convalescent COVID-19 from the United States, Italy and Spain. PBMCs, B-cell-depleted T cells, or T cells were the source of the cDNA or gDNA that made up the material.

The sample consisted of peripheral blood. The sequence came from a man aged 35 to 55 with acute or convalescent COVID-19. The gene calls are TRBV24-1 and TRBJ2-1; weak D call: TRBD2 (6 bases). DNA of the CDR3: TGTGCCACCAGTGATTCCCTAGCGCCCACCTACAATGAGCAGTTCTTC. Translated: CATSDSLAPTYNEQFF.